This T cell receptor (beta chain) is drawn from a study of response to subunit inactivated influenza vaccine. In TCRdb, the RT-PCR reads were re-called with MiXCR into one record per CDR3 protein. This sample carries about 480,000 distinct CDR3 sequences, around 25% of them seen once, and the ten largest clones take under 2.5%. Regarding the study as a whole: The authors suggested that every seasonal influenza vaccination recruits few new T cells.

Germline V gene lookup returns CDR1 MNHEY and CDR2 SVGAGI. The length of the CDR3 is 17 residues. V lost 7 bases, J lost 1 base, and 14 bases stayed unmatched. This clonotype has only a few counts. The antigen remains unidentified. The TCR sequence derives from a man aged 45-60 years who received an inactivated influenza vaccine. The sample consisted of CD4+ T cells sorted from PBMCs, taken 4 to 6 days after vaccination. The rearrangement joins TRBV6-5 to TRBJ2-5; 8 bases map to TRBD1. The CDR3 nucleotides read TGTGCCAGCAAGGTACGCGAACAGGGACAGGCCCAAGAGACCCAGTACTTC. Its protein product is CASKVREQGQAQETQYF.